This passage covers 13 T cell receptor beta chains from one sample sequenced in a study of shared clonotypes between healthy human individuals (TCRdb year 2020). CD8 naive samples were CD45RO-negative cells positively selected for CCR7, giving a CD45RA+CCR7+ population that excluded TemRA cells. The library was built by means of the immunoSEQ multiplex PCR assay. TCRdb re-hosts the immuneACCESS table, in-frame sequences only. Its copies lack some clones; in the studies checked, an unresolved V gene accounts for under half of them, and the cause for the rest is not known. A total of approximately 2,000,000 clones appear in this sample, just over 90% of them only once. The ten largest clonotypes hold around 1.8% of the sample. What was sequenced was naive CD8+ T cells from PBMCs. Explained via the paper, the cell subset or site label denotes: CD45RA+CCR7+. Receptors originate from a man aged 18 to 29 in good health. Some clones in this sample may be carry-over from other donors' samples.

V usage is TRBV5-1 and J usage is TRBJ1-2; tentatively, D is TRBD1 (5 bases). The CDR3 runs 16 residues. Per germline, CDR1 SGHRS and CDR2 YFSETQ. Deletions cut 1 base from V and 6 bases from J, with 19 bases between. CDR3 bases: TGCGCCAGCAGCTTGAGTGTCGGGGGAGACGGAGATGGCTACACCTTC. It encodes CASSLSVGGDGDGYTF.

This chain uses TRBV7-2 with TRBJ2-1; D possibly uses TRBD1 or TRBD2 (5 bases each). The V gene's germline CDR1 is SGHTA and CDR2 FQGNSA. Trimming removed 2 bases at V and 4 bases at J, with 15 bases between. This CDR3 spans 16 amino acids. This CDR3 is CASSLWSGTGYNEQFF. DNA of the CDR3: TGTGCCAGCAGCTTATGGTCCGGGACCGGTTACAATGAGCAGTTCTTC. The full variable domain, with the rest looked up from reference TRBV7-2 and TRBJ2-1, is GAGVSQSPSNKVTEKGKDVELRCDPISGHTALYWYRQSLGQGLEFLIYFQGNSAPDKSGLPSDRFSAERTGGSVSTLTIQRTQQEDSAVYLCASSLWSGTGYNEQFFGPGTRLTVL.

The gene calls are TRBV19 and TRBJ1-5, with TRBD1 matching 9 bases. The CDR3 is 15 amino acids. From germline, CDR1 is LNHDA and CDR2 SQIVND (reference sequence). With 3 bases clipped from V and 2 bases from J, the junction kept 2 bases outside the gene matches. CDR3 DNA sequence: TGTGCCAGTAGTATGGGGACAGGGCGCAATCAGCCCCAGCATTTT. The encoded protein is CASSMGTGRNQPQHF.

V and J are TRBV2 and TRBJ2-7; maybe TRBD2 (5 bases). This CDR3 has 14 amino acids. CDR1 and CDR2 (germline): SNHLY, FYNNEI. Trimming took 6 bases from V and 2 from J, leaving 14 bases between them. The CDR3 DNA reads TGTGCCAGCAGCCCGGGGATGGGCCCCTACGAGCAGTACTTC. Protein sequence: CASSPGMGPYEQYF.

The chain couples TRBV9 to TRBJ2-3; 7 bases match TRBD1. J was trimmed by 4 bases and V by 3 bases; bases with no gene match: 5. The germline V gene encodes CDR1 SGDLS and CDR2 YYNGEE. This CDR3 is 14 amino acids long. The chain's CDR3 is CASSEDDRADTQYF. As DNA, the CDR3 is TGTGCCAGCAGCGAAGACGACAGGGCAGATACGCAGTATTTT.

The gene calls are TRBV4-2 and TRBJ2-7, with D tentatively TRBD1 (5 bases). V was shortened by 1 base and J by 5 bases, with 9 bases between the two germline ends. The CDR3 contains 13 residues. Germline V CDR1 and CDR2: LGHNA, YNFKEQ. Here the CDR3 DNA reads TGTGCCAGCAGCCAAGCGTTAGGGGACGAGCAGTACTTC. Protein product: CASSQALGDEQYF.

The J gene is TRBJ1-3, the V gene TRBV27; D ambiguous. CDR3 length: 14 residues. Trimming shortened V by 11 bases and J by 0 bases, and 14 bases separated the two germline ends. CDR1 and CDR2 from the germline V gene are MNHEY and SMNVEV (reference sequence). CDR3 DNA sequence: TGTGCCTCAGGTTTTTCCCCCTCTGGAAACACCATATATTTT. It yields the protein CASGFSPSGNTIYF.

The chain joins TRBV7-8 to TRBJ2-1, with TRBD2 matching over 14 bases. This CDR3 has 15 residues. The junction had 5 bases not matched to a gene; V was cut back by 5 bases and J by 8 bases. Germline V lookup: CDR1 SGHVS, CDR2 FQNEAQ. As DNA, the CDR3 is TGTGCCAGCAGCCCAGGGACTAGCGGGAGCTATGAGCAGTTCTTC. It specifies CASSPGTSGSYEQFF.

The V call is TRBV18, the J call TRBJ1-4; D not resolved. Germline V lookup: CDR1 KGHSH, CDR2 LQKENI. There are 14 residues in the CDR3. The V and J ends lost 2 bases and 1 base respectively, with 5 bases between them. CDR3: CASSPGRTNEKLFF. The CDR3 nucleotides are TGTGCCAGCTCACCAGGCCGAACTAATGAAAAACTGTTTTTT.

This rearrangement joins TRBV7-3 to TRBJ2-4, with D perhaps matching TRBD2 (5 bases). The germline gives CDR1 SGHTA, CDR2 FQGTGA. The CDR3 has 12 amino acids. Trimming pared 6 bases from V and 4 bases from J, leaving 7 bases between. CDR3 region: CASRGSKNIQYF. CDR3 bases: TGTGCCAGCAGGGGGAGTAAAAACATTCAGTACTTC.

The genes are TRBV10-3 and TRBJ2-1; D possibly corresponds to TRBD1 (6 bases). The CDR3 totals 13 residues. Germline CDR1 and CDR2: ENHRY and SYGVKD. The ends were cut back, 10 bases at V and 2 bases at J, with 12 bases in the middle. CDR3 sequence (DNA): TGTGCCACCCAACAGGGTCCCTACAATGAGCAGTTCTTC. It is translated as CATQQGPYNEQFF.

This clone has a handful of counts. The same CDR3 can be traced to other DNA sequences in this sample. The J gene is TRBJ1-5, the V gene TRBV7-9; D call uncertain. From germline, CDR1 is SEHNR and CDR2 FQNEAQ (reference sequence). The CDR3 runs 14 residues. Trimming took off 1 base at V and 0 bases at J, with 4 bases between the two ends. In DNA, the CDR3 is TGTGCCAGCAGCTTAGGCTATAGCAATCAGCCCCAGCATTTT. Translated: CASSLGYSNQPQHF. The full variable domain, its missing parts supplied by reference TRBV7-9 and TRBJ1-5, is DTGVSQNPRHKITKRGQNVTFRCDPISEHNRLYWYRQTLGQGPEFLTYFQNEAQLEKSRLLSDRFSAERPKGSFSTLEIQRTEQGDSAMYLCASSLGYSNQPQHFGDGTRLSIL.

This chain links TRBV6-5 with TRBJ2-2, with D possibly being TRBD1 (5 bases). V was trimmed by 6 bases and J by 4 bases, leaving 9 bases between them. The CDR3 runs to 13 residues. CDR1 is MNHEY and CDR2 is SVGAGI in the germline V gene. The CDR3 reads CASSSDSTGELFF. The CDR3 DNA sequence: TGTGCCAGCAGCTCCGACAGCACCGGGGAGCTGTTTTTT.